This passage covers 29 T cell receptor beta chains from one sample sequenced in a study of T cell repertoires in cytomegalovirus infection. Their recognized antigens are unknown. Each CDR3 protein gets one entry after TCRdb re-called the reads with MiXCR. In the table there are 200,000 to 250,000 distinct CDR3 sequences, about 39% of which are singletons. The sample consisted of CD8+ T cells from cultured PBMCs, taken from culture after CMV antigen stimulation. The receptors shown here come from a human donor in good health (CMV status not recorded). Some clones in this sample may be carry-over from other donors' samples.

V and J are TRBV6-1 and TRBJ2-7; D is perhaps TRBD1 (6 bases). The CDR3 is made up of 15 amino acids. Trimming shortened V by 6 bases and J by 3 bases, and 18 bases separated the two germline ends. Germline lookup yields CDR1 MNHNS and CDR2 SASEGT. The CDR3 loop is CASSNQGPWDYEQYF. The DNA of the CDR3 is TGTGCCAGCAGCAACCAGGGGCCATGGGACTACGAGCAGTACTTC.

Ten or more counts support this clonotype. The CDR3, as DNA: TGCGCCAGCAGCTCATCCCAGGGGGCGCACGGATCTGAAGCTTTCTTT. Translating gives CASSSSQGAHGSEAFF. The chain is built from TRBV5-1 and TRBJ1-1; 8 nucleotides align to TRBD1. V lost 3 bases, J lost 6 bases, and 13 bases stayed unmatched. The germline gives CDR1 SGHRS, CDR2 YFSETQ. This CDR3 is 16 amino acids long.

The chain joins TRBV12-3 or TRBV12-4 to TRBJ2-4, with 8 bases identical to TRBD1. The V segment lost 6 bases and the J segment 6 bases; nucleotides outside the gene matches: 7. The length of the CDR3 is 14 residues. This chain's CDR3 is CASSIQGAINIQYF. The CDR3 DNA reads as TGTGCCAGCAGCATCCAGGGGGCTATAAACATTCAGTACTTC.

This clonotype was recorded a few times. The genes are TRBV7-2 and TRBJ2-1, with 16 positions matching TRBD2. Germline lookup yields CDR1 SGHTA and CDR2 FQGNSA. CDR3 length: 18 residues. Germline trimming cut 8 bases from V and 1 base from J; bases unmatched to any gene: 8. In nucleotides, the CDR3 is TGTGCCAGCGGGGGACTAGCGGGAGGGGTTAGGTCCTACAATGAGCAGTTCTTC. This sequence encodes CASGGLAGGVRSYNEQFF. The full variable domain, rest sourced from reference TRBV7-2 and TRBJ2-1, is GAGVSQSPSNKVTEKGKDVELRCDPISGHTALYWYRQSLGQGLEFLIYFQGNSAPDKSGLPSDRFSAERTGGSVSTLTIQRTQQEDSAVYLCASGGLAGGVRSYNEQFFGPGTRLTVL.

This clonotype was seen more than once but under ten times. The chain carries TRBV11-2 and TRBJ1-1; D uncertain. Germline V lookup: CDR1 SGHAT, CDR2 FQNNGV. The CDR3 is 14 amino acids. V lost 5 bases and J 4 bases, leaving 14 bases between the germline ends. In nucleotides, the CDR3 is TGTGCCAGCAGCCCCACCCGAGGGTCCACTGAAGCTTTCTTT. It is translated as CASSPTRGSTEAFF.

This clonotype was seen a handful of times. This sequence joins TRBV27 and TRBJ2-2, with TRBD2 matching 8 bases. Germline V gene data show CDR1 as MNHEY and CDR2 as SMNVEV (reference sequence). Trimming took 4 bases from V and 7 from J; bases not matched to a gene: 5. CDR3 length: 14 residues. The chain's CDR3 is CASSSPSGFGELFF. The CDR3 DNA follows: TGTGCCAGCAGTTCTCCTAGCGGGTTCGGGGAGCTGTTTTTT.

The CDR3 is CASSQSGVRGAYNEQFF. CDR3 nucleotides: TGCGCCAGCAGCCAATCTGGAGTGAGGGGGGCCTACAATGAGCAGTTCTTC. V is TRBV4-1 and J is TRBJ2-1; D may correspond to TRBD1 or TRBD2 (6 bases each). This CDR3 has 17 amino acids. V gave up 2 bases and J gave up 2 bases, with 16 bases separating them. Germline V gene sequence: CDR1 MGHRA, CDR2 YSYEKL.

The gene calls are TRBV6-4 and TRBJ2-1; TRBD1 or TRBD2 may be the D gene (6 bases each). There are 15 residues in the CDR3. V lost 11 bases and J 0 bases, leaving 17 bases between the germline ends. In germline, CDR1 is MRHNA, CDR2 SNTAGT. Here the CDR3 reads CASRRGASSYNEQFF. CDR3 sequence (DNA): TGTGCCTCACGAAGGGGGGCCAGCTCCTACAATGAGCAGTTCTTC.

The V call is TRBV6-5, the J call TRBJ2-3; D is undetermined. Germline assignment: CDR1 MNHEY and CDR2 SVGAGI. Trimming left V 4 bases short and J 2 bases short, with 10 bases between. The CDR3 length is 14 residues. Here the CDR3 reads CASSFQRATDTQYF. The CDR3 region has the DNA TGTGCCAGCAGTTTTCAAAGGGCCACAGATACGCAGTATTTT.

This clonotype has only a few counts. The chain carries TRBV11-1 and TRBJ2-1, with unresolved D. Trimming took off 1 base at V and 5 bases at J, with 12 bases between the two ends. Per the germline V gene, CDR1 is SGHAT and CDR2 is FQDESV (reference sequence). The CDR3 is 15 amino acids. The CDR3 nucleotides are TGTGCCAGCAGCTTAGAATGGGGATTGCACAATGAGCAGTTCTTC. It specifies CASSLEWGLHNEQFF.

The chain couples TRBV6-5 to TRBJ2-5; D possibly corresponds to TRBD1 (5 bases). V dropped 0 bases and J dropped 2 bases, with 13 bases sitting between them. Looked up from germline, CDR1 is MNHEY and CDR2 is SVGAGI. The CDR3 extends over 16 amino acids. In DNA form, the CDR3 reads TGTGCCAGCAGTTACTCGGTCAGGGCGACACAAGAGACCCAGTACTTC. Encoded protein: CASSYSVRATQETQYF.

V usage is TRBV6-6 and J usage is TRBJ1-1; D gene ambiguous. CDR1 and CDR2 (germline): MNHNY, SVGAGI (reference sequence). The germline V and J ends were trimmed by 0 bases and 5 bases, with 13 bases remaining between them. This CDR3 region has 15 residues. CDR3 nucleotide sequence: TGTGCCAGCAGTTACTCGAAGACTTTTTTTACTGAAGCTTTCTTT. Protein product: CASSYSKTFFTEAFF.

V and J are TRBV7-9 and TRBJ1-4; maybe TRBD1 (6 bases). The CDR3 loop spans 17 amino acids. Looked up from germline, CDR1 is SEHNR and CDR2 is FQNEAQ (reference sequence). The V gene lost 1 base and the J gene lost 3 bases, with 15 bases spanning the gap. CDR3: CASSLVSVAGANEKLFF. CDR3 DNA: TGTGCCAGCAGCTTAGTTTCAGTGGCAGGGGCTAATGAAAAACTGTTTTTT.

V gene TRBV9 combines with J gene TRBJ1-5, with unresolved D. The V and J ends lost 3 bases and 10 bases respectively, with 14 bases between them. Looked up from germline, CDR1 is SGDLS and CDR2 is YYNGEE. The CDR3 runs to 13 residues. The CDR3 DNA follows: TGTGCCAGCAGCGCTAGGGCCGGTGACCCCCAGCATTTT. It translates to CASSARAGDPQHF. The variable domain in full, completed from reference TRBV9 and TRBJ1-5, reads DSGVTQTPKHLITATGQRVTLRCSPRSGDLSVYWYQQSLDQGLQFLIQYYNGEERAKGNILERFSAQQFPDLHSELNLSSLELGDSALYFCASSARAGDPQHFGDGTRLSIL.

The CDR3 bases are TGTGCCAGCAGACAGACAGGGAATACTGACTACGAGCAGTACTTC. Translating gives CASRQTGNTDYEQYF. The V gene is TRBV28, the J gene TRBJ2-7; 7 nucleotides align to TRBD1. CDR1 is MDHEN and CDR2 is SYDVKM in the germline V gene. This CDR3 has 15 amino acids. V lost 6 bases, J lost 3 bases, and 11 bases stayed unmatched.

This clonotype was counted a few times. The V call is TRBV27, the J call TRBJ2-3; D not resolved. CDR1 and CDR2 (germline): MNHEY, SMNVEV (reference sequence). The V end lost 3 bases, the J end lost 5 bases, and 9 bases lay between the germline ends. This CDR3 has 13 amino acids. CDR3 nucleotides: TGTGCCAGCAGTTTGGCCAGCCTAGATACGCAGTATTTT. Translated, it gives CASSLASLDTQYF.

In its sample, this clonotype was seen a few times. The rearrangement joins TRBV30 to TRBJ1-1, with 8 nucleotides matching TRBD1. After removal of 5 bases from V and 1 base from J, the junction contained 9 bases not matched to a gene. Germline lookup yields CDR1 GTSNPN and CDR2 SVGIG (reference sequence). The CDR3 is 15 residues long. The CDR3 sequence is CAWDPIGQGNTEAFF. CDR3 sequence (DNA): TGTGCCTGGGACCCCATCGGACAGGGGAACACTGAAGCTTTCTTT.

V gene TRBV27 combines with J gene TRBJ1-5; unclear D gene. This CDR3 spans 12 amino acids. CDR1 is MNHEY and CDR2 is SMNVEV in the germline V gene (reference sequence). Trimming removed 8 bases from V and 2 bases from J, with 7 bases in between. This CDR3 is CASAQGNQPQHF. The CDR3 DNA sequence: TGTGCCAGCGCCCAGGGCAATCAGCCCCAGCATTTT.

This chain uses TRBV4-1 with TRBJ2-1, with D perhaps being TRBD1 or TRBD2 (5 bases each). Trimming left V 1 base short and J 3 bases short, with 10 bases between. This CDR3 is 15 amino acids long. Germline CDR1 is MGHRA and CDR2 is YSYEKL. CDR3 nucleotides: TGCGCCAGCAGCCAAGGAGGGGACCTCTACAATGAGCAGTTCTTC. Protein sequence: CASSQGGDLYNEQFF.

The chain has TRBV7-3 and TRBJ2-2; no definite D call. Trimming took off 5 bases at V and 8 bases at J, with 15 bases between the two ends. Germline V lookup: CDR1 SGHTA, CDR2 FQGTGA. CDR3 length: 14 residues. This chain's CDR3 is CASSPDGTVGELFF. CDR3 in DNA: TGTGCCAGCAGCCCCGACGGAACTGTGGGGGAGCTGTTTTTT.

The chain couples TRBV7-4 to TRBJ2-1, with 8 nucleotides matching TRBD2. Germline assignment: CDR1 SGHVT and CDR2 SQSDAQ. Trimming cost V 4 bases and J 8 bases; bases outside gene matches: 16. The CDR3 consists of 17 residues. CDR3 region: CASSSNGLATGEDEQFF. The CDR3, as DNA: TGTGCCAGCAGCTCAAACGGACTAGCCACCGGGGAGGATGAGCAGTTCTTC.

The DNA for the CDR3 is TGTGCCAGCAGCCCCCTAGGACGGGATAGTGAGCAGTTCTTC. It codes for CASSPLGRDSEQFF. This chain links TRBV7-2 with TRBJ2-1; D may be TRBD2 (5 bases). The V gene lost 5 bases and the J gene lost 9 bases, with 17 bases spanning the gap. The CDR3 spans 14 residues. Germline CDR1 SGHTA, CDR2 FQGNSA.

V is TRBV11-3 and J is TRBJ2-1; D is undetermined. The CDR3 covers 13 residues. CDR1 is SGHNT and CDR2 is YENEEA in the germline V gene. The ends were cut back, 8 bases at V and 0 bases at J, with 8 bases in the middle. CDR3 DNA: TGTGCCAGCGGGATCAGCTCCTACAATGAGCAGTTCTTC. Translating it yields CASGISSYNEQFF. The full variable domain, its missing parts supplied by reference TRBV11-3 and TRBJ2-1, is EAGVVQSPRYKIIEKKQPVAFWCNPISGHNTLYWYLQNLGQGPELLIRYENEEAVDDSQLPKDRFSAERLKGVDSTLKIQPAELGDSAVYLCASGISSYNEQFFGPGTRLTVL.

This clonotype appeared many times. CDR3 nucleotides: TGTGCCAGCAGCTTGGCCCCGAGCCCACGGGGCGGCCGCACTGAAGCTTTCTTT. It encodes CASSLAPSPRGGRTEAFF. The J gene is TRBJ1-1, the V gene TRBV11-2; D possibly corresponds to TRBD1 (5 bases). In germline, CDR1 is SGHAT, CDR2 FQNNGV. Trimming shortened V by 3 bases and J by 4 bases, and 24 bases separated the two germline ends. The CDR3 runs to 18 residues. Full variable domain (remainder filled in from reference TRBV11-2 and TRBJ1-1): EAGVAQSPRYKIIEKRQSVAFWCNPISGHATLYWYQQILGQGPKLLIQFQNNGVVDDSQLPKDRFSAERLKGVDSTLKIQPAKLEDSAVYLCASSLAPSPRGGRTEAFFGQGTRLTVV.

The V gene is TRBV7-8, the J gene TRBJ1-2; 7 nucleotides align to TRBD1. The CDR3 has 16 amino acids. After removal of 1 base from V and 5 bases from J, the junction contained 10 bases not matched to a gene. The germline V gene encodes CDR1 SGHVS and CDR2 FQNEAQ. Here the CDR3 reads CASSLGPDRVAYGYTF. Written as DNA, the CDR3 is TGTGCCAGCAGCTTAGGACCCGACAGGGTGGCTTATGGCTACACCTTC.

The chain has TRBV27 and TRBJ1-5; possibly TRBD1 for D (5 bases). Germline CDR1 MNHEY, CDR2 SMNVEV (reference sequence). Trimming removed 1 base at V and 7 bases at J, with 8 bases between. The CDR3 consists of 13 residues. For the CDR3, the DNA is TGTGCCAGCAGTTTATTCTGGGGGCAGCCCCAGCATTTT. Protein product: CASSLFWGQPQHF.

Only a few counts were recorded for this clonotype. The chain couples TRBV6-1 to TRBJ2-1, with TRBD1 identical over 7 bases. This CDR3 is built from 16 residues. The trim removed 1 base at V and 7 bases at J, leaving 10 bases unmatched. Germline V lookup: CDR1 MNHNS, CDR2 SASEGT. In nucleotides, the CDR3 is TGTGCCAGCAGTGAAGGACAGGGTCGGGGTACGAATGAGCAGTTCTTC. Its protein product is CASSEGQGRGTNEQFF.

This clonotype has a handful of counts. The rearrangement uses TRBV10-3 and TRBJ2-3; 8 bases are shared with TRBD2. V shed 7 bases, J shed 3 bases, and the junction held 6 bases outside the gene matches. Germline CDR1 is ENHRY and CDR2 is SYGVKD. The CDR3 covers 14 residues. The CDR3, as DNA: TGTGCCATCAATCCGGGACTAGGGACAGATACGCAGTATTTT. It is translated as CAINPGLGTDTQYF.

This clonotype came up a few times. The J gene is TRBJ1-2, the V gene TRBV12-3 or TRBV12-4; the match to TRBD1 covers 7 bases. This CDR3 region has 14 residues. J was trimmed by 2 bases and V by 5 bases; bases with no gene match: 5. The CDR3 nucleotides read TGTGCCAGCAGTCCCGGACAGGCAAACTATGGCTACACCTTC. It translates to CASSPGQANYGYTF.